These 13 T cell receptor beta chains came from one sample sequenced in a study of glioma-infiltrating T cells after dendritic cell vaccination. The time point is: after dendritic cell vaccination, including at tumor progression/relapse. Produced via immunoSEQ multiplex PCR; TCRdb's table is partial and in-frame only. Found here are tens of thousands of clones, around four fifths of them singletons; the top ten hold about 6.8%. Sequenced material: blood, taken after dendritic cell vaccination. These receptors were obtained from a human donor with glioblastoma.

The CDR3 coding sequence is TGTGCCAGCTTATTGGGAGGGGGGGAGACCCAGTACTTC. Amino acid sequence: CASLLGGGETQYF. The V gene is TRBV7-2, the J gene TRBJ2-5; a weak D match, TRBD2 (7 bases). This CDR3 comprises 13 residues. Trimming removed 8 bases at V and 5 bases at J, with 15 bases between. Per germline, CDR1 SGHTA and CDR2 FQGNSA.

Here the CDR3 reads CASSLVARTYEQYF. CDR3 in DNA: TGTGCCAGCAGCTTAGTCGCCAGAACCTACGAGCAGTACTTC. The rearrangement links TRBV7-8 to TRBJ2-7; D gene ambiguous. CDR1 and CDR2 (germline): SGHVS, FQNEAQ. The CDR3 has 14 residues. Trimming took off 1 base at V and 2 bases at J, with 9 bases between the two ends.

The chain is built from TRBV5-1 and TRBJ2-5; D possibly corresponds to TRBD1 (6 bases). Germline assignment: CDR1 SGHRS and CDR2 YFSETQ. Trimming pared 0 bases from V and 1 base from J, leaving 7 bases between. The length of the CDR3 is 14 residues. This chain's CDR3 is CASSLGDIQETQYF. CDR3 nucleotides: TGCGCCAGCAGCTTGGGGGACATCCAAGAGACCCAGTACTTC.

The chain combines TRBV6-1 with TRBJ1-6, with D perhaps TRBD1 (5 bases). Germline V gene data show CDR1 as MNHNS and CDR2 as SASEGT. The length of the CDR3 is 15 residues. V lost 8 bases to trimming and J lost 7 bases, with 18 bases between them. The CDR3 bases are TGTGCCAGCGATAAAAGGGGCCCCGAAAATTCACCCCTCCACTTT. Translating it yields CASDKRGPENSPLHF.

This rearrangement joins TRBV5-6 to TRBJ1-2; the match to TRBD1 covers 8 bases. Germline CDR1 reads SGHDT; CDR2 reads YYEEEE. Trimming took 3 bases from V and 14 from J; bases not matched to a gene: 6. This CDR3 is built from 11 residues. The CDR3 DNA is TGTGCCAGCAGCTCCGGGACAGGACAAACCTTC. It yields the protein CASSSGTGQTF.

Concerning this clone itself: A read error may produce the germline difference seen at one junction end. DNA of the CDR3: TGTGCCTGCAGCGTTACCCCGGGACAGCTTAACTATGGCTACACCTTC. Translating gives CACSVTPGQLNYGYTF. The chain recombines TRBV9 with TRBJ1-2; 7 bases fit TRBD1. Per germline, CDR1 SGDLS and CDR2 YYNGEE. The CDR3 runs 16 residues.

The rearrangement links TRBV6-5 to TRBJ2-3, with TRBD2 matching over 8 bases. This CDR3 contains 15 residues. After removal of 3 bases from V and 5 bases from J, the junction contained 7 bases not matched to a gene. Germline V gives CDR1 MNHEY, CDR2 SVGAGI. In DNA, the CDR3 is TGTGCCAGCAGTTATAGTAGCGGGGCGATAGATACGCAGTATTTT. It specifies CASSYSSGAIDTQYF.

The chain is built from TRBV4-1 and TRBJ1-5; D unclear. Germline loops: CDR1 MGHRA, CDR2 YSYEKL. The germline V and J ends were trimmed by 0 bases and 2 bases, with 8 bases remaining between them. This CDR3 comprises 15 residues. CDR3 nucleotides: TGCGCCAGCAGCCAAGATCCGGGAGGCAATCAGCCCCAGCATTTT. It yields the protein CASSQDPGGNQPQHF.

The chain carries TRBV7-9 and TRBJ1-1; 7 bases are a match to TRBD1. With 5 bases clipped from V and 1 base from J, the junction kept 10 bases outside the gene matches. This CDR3 has 16 residues. Germline V gives CDR1 SEHNR, CDR2 FQNEAQ (reference sequence). CDR3 sequence: CASSGTGQFTNTEAFF. For the CDR3, the DNA is TGTGCCAGCAGCGGGACGGGACAGTTCACGAACACTGAAGCTTTCTTT.

There are a few counts of this clone. This sequence joins TRBV7-9 and TRBJ2-7, with D possibly matching TRBD2 (6 bases). Trimming removed 5 bases at V and 4 bases at J, with 12 bases between. CDR3 length: 13 amino acids. Germline loops: CDR1 SEHNR, CDR2 FQNEAQ (reference sequence). CDR3 sequence: CASSGLGGYEQYF. CDR3 sequence (DNA): TGTGCCAGCAGCGGCCTCGGGGGTTACGAGCAGTACTTC. Based on the CDR3 plus reference TRBV7-9 and TRBJ2-7, the full variable domain is DTGVSQNPRHKITKRGQNVTFRCDPISEHNRLYWYRQTLGQGPEFLTYFQNEAQLEKSRLLSDRFSAERPKGSFSTLEIQRTEQGDSAMYLCASSGLGGYEQYFGPGTRLTVT.

This clone was seen a single time. The rearrangement links TRBV6-6 to TRBJ2-7, with 7 bases that match TRBD2. Looked up from germline, CDR1 is MNHNY and CDR2 is SVGAGI (reference sequence). The V and J ends lost 6 bases and 0 bases, in that order; junction bases with no gene match: 5. The CDR3 totals 14 residues. The CDR3 here is CASRNLAASYEQYF. The CDR3 nucleotides read TGTGCCAGCAGGAATCTAGCGGCCTCCTACGAGCAGTACTTC.

J is TRBJ1-1 and V is TRBV29-1, with a weak D call TRBD1 (6 bases). The ends were cut back, 7 bases at V and 5 bases at J, with 14 bases in the middle. The CDR3 loop spans 12 amino acids. Per the germline V gene, CDR1 is SQVTM and CDR2 is ANQGSEA. CDR3 loop: CSAYTGKTEAFF. DNA for the CDR3: TGCAGCGCCTATACAGGGAAAACTGAAGCTTTCTTT.

As concerns this clone: Compared with germline, one end of the junction differs, possibly owing to a read error. V gene TRBV2 combines with J gene TRBJ2-7; TRBD1 matches at 8 bases. The CDR3 covers 14 residues. Germline CDR1 SNHLY, CDR2 FYNNEI. This chain's CDR3 is CANSGGQVSYEQYF. The CDR3 nucleotides read TGTGCCAACAGTGGGGGACAGGTCTCCTACGAGCAGTACTTC.